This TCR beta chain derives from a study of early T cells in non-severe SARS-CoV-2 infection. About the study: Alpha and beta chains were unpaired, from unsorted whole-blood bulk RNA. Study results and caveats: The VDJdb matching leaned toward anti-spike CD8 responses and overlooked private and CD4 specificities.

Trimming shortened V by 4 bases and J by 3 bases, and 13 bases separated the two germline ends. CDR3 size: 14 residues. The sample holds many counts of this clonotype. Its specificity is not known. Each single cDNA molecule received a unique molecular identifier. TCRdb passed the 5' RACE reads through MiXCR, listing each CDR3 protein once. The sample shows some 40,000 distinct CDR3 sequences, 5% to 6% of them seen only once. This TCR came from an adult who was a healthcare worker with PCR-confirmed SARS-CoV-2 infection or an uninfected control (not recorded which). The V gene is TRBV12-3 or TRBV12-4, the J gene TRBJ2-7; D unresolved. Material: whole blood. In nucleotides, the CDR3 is TGTGCCAGCAGTTGGGATTTTGGGGACTACGAGCAGTACTTC. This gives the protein CASSWDFGDYEQYF.